One and the same sample provided the 5 T cell receptor beta chains below, sequenced in a study of shared clonotypes between healthy human individuals. Some clones are missing from TCRdb's copy, which holds only in-frame ones; the method was immunoSEQ multiplex PCR. The repertoire holds about 980,000 clones, with about 80% as singletons. Material for sequencing was memory CD4+ T cells sorted from blood. The subset here: CD45RA-negative fraction. The receptors here all came from a man in his late teens or twenties in good health.

As to this clone: In the same sample, other DNA sequences code for this CDR3. The chain links TRBV18 to TRBJ2-7; 7 bases are shared with TRBD2. The CDR3 extends over 12 amino acids. The germline CDR1 and CDR2 sequences are KGHSH and LQKENI. Germline trimming cut 3 bases from V and 5 bases from J; bases unmatched to any gene: 1. CDR3 in DNA: TGTGCCAGCTCACCGGGAGGGGACGAGCAGTACTTC. Translation gives CASSPGGDEQYF.

The chain is built from TRBV5-1 and TRBJ2-7; D remains ambiguous. Germline V gives CDR1 SGHRS, CDR2 YFSETQ. The V end was cut by 0 bases, the J end by 6 bases, with 10 bases between. This CDR3 is built from 13 residues. CDR3 DNA sequence: TGCGCCAGCAGCTTGGGCGGTCCGGGCGAGCAGTACTTC. It specifies CASSLGGPGEQYF.

This chain uses TRBV11-3 with TRBJ2-5, with D possibly being TRBD1 (6 bases). There are 16 residues in the CDR3. Germline V gene sequence: CDR1 SGHNT, CDR2 YENEEA. V lost 0 bases to trimming and J lost 4 bases, with 15 bases between them. The CDR3 nucleotides read TGTGCCAGCAGCTTAGACGGCAGGGGTAATGGAGAGACCCAGTACTTC. This gives the protein CASSLDGRGNGETQYF.

The sample holds a few counts of this clone. This chain joins TRBV9 and TRBJ1-1; D call uncertain. This CDR3 region has 11 residues. Trimming pared 7 bases from V and 2 bases from J, leaving 6 bases between. CDR1 and CDR2 from the germline V gene are SGDLS and YYNGEE. This CDR3 reads CASVPNTEAFF. CDR3 coding DNA: TGTGCCAGCGTACCAAACACTGAAGCTTTCTTT.

The genes are TRBV7-2 and TRBJ2-5; D is uncertain. CDR3 size: 13 residues. V was clipped by 4 bases and J by 5 bases, with 11 bases between them. CDR1 SGHTA and CDR2 FQGNSA come from the germline V gene. CDR3 residues: CASSSGRTETQYF. The CDR3 DNA reads as TGTGCCAGCAGCTCCGGACGGACGGAGACCCAGTACTTC.